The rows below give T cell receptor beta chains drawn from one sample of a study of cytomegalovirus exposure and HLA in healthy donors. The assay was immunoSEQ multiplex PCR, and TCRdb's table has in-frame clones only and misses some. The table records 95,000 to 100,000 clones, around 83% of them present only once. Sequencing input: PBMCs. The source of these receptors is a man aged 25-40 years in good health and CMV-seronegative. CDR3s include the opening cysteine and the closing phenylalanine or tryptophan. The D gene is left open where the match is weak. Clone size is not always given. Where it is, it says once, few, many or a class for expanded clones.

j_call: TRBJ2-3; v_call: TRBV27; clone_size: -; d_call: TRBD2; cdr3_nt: TGTGCCAGCAGGCGCCTCAGCGGGGGCAGGGTAACAGATACGCAGTATTTT; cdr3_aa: CASRRLSGGRVTDTQYF
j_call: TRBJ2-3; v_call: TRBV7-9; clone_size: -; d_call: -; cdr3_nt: TGTGCCAGCAGCTTCGGTCTGGTCCCAGATACGCAGTATTTT; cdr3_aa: CASSFGLVPDTQYF
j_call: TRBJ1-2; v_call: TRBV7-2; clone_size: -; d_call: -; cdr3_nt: TGTGCCAGCAGCTTGACCCAGGCATATGGCTACACCTTC; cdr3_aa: CASSLTQAYGYTF
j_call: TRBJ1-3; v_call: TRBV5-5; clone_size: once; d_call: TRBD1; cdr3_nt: TGTGCCAGCAGCTGGGACAGGGGTGGAAACACCATATATTTT; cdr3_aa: CASSWDRGGNTIYF
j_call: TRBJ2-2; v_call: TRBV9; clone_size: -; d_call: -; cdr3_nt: TGTGCCAGCAGCCCCAGGGGTTTAGGGACCGGGGAGCTGTTTTTT; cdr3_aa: CASSPRGLGTGELFF
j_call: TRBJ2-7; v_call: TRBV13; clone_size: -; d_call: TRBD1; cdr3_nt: TGTGCCAGCAGCCGACTCCGACAGGGTCACGAGCAGTACTTC; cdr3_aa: CASSRLRQGHEQYF
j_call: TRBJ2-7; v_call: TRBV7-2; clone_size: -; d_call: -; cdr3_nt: TGTGCCAGCAGCGAAGGACAGCACTACGAGCAGTACTTC; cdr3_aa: CASSEGQHYEQYF
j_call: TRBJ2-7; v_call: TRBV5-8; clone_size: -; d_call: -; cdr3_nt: TGTGCCAGCAGCTTGGGTAGCGGCACCTACGAGCAGTACTTC; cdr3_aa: CASSLGSGTYEQYF
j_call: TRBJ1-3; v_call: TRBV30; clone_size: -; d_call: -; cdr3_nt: TGTGCCTGGAGGGCCAGCGGGAGCTCTGGAAACACCATATATTTT; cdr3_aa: CAWRASGSSGNTIYF
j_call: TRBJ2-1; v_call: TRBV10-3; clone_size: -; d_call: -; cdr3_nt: TGTGCCATCAGTGAAAAAGTTTACTCAATCGGGCAGTTCTTC; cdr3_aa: CAISEKVYSIGQFF
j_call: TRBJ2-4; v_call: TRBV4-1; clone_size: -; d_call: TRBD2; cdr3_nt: TGCGCCAGCAGCCAAGAGATTTCGGGGGGGCGCCCGTTTGGGTCCAAAAACATTCAGTACTTC; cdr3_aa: CASSQEISGGRPFGSKNIQYF
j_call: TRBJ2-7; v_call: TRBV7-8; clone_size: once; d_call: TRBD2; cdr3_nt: TGTGCCAGCAGCAAGTTAGCGGGAGCGTGGTACGAGCAGTACTTC; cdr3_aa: CASSKLAGAWYEQYF
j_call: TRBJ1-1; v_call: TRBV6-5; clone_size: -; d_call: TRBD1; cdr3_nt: TGTGCCAGCAGCCTCAGGGGGGCGACTGAAGCTTTCTTT; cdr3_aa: CASSLRGATEAFF
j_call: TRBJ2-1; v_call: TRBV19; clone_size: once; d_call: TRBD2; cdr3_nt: TGTGCCAGTAGTAGGATCGGGACTAGCGGGACGAGCTCCTACAATGAGCAGTTCTTC; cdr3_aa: CASSRIGTSGTSSYNEQFF
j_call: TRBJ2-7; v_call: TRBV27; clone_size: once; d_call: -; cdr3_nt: TGTGCCAGCAGTTCCAGTGACTCAAATTACGAGCAGTACTTC; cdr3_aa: CASSSSDSNYEQYF
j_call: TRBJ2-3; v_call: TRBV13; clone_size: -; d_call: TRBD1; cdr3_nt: TGTGCCAGCAGCCCGACAGGGGAGAGCGGTACGCAGTATTTT; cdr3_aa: CASSPTGESGTQYF
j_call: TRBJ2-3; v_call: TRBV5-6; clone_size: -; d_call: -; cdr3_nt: TGTGCCAGCAGGCCCCCGGGACTTAGCACAGATACGCAGTATTTT; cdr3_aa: CASRPPGLSTDTQYF
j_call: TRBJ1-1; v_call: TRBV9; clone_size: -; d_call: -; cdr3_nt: TGTGCCAGCAGCGTCCTAGAGAACACTGAAGCTTTCTTT; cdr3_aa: CASSVLENTEAFF
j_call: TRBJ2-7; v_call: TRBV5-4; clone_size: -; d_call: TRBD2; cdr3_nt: TGTGCCAGCAGCTGGGGCCGACTAGCTAGCTCCTACGAGCAGTACTTC; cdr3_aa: CASSWGRLASSYEQYF
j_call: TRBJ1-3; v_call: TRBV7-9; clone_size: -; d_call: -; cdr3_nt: TGTGCCAGCAGCTTAGGGGCCCACACCATATATTTT; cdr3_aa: CASSLGAHTIYF
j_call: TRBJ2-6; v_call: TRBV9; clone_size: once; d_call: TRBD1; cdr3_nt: TGTGCCAGCAGCCGCAGGGGGACCGGGGCCAACGTCCTGACTTTC; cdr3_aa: CASSRRGTGANVLTF
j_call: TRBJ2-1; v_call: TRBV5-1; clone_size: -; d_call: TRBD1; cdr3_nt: TGCGCCAGCAGCCCTGGCCAGGGGGTCTCCTACAATGAGCAGTTCTTC; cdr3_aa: CASSPGQGVSYNEQFF
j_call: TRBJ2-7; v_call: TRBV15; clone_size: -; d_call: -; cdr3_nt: TGTGCCACCAGCAGAGTCAGAAGATCCTACGAGCAGTACTTC; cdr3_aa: CATSRVRRSYEQYF
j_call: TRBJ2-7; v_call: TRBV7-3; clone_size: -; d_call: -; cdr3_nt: TGTGCCAGCAGCTTCACTGGCGGCCCCTACGAGCAGTACTTC; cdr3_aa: CASSFTGGPYEQYF
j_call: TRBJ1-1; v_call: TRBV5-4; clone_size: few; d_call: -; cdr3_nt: TGTGCCAGCAGCTTGGAACGAGTCCTGAACACTGAAGCTTTCTTT; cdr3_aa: CASSLERVLNTEAFF